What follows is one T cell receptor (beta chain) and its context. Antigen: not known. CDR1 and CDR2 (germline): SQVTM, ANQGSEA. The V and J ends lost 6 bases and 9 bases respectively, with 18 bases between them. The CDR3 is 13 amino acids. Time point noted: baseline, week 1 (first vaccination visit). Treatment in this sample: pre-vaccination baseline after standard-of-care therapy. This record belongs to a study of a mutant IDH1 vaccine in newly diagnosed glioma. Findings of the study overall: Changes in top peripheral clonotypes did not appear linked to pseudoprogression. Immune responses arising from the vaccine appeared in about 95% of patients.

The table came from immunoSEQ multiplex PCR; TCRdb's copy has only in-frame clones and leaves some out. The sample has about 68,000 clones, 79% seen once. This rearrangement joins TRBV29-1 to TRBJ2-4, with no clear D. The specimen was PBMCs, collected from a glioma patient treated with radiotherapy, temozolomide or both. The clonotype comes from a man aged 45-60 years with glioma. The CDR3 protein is CSVEDGRGSIQYF. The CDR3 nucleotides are TGCAGCGTAGAGGACGGTCGAGGCAGCATTCAGTACTTC.